The 27 T cell receptor beta chains below all came from one sample that was sequenced in a study of blood T cell repertoires in COVID-19. Libraries were prepared by immunoSEQ multiplex PCR; TCRdb keeps only in-frame clonotypes and omits some of them. The sample contains roughly 97,000 clones, 90% of which appear only once. The sample was peripheral blood. Source of these receptors: a man aged 60 to 75 with acute or convalescent COVID-19.

As for this clone: At the DNA level, this CDR3 is encoded by other sequences in the same sample as well. The chain uses TRBV5-6 and TRBJ1-5, with 7 nucleotides matching TRBD1. Germline lookup yields CDR1 SGHDT and CDR2 YYEEEE. This CDR3 has 14 amino acids. V trimming: 4 bases; J trimming: 1 base; junction bases outside the gene matches: 2. The CDR3 sequence: CASSPGQSNQPQHF. The CDR3 coding sequence is TGTGCCAGCAGCCCGGGACAGAGCAATCAGCCCCAGCATTTT.

CDR3 in DNA: TGTGCCAGCAGTGCCCTCAGCGGGGCCCACACCGGGGAGCTGTTTTTT. Translating it yields CASSALSGAHTGELFF. The V and J genes are TRBV2 and TRBJ2-2; 7 bases line up with TRBD2. Losses at the gene ends were 4 bases for V and 3 bases for J; bases not matched to a gene: 8. This CDR3 contains 16 residues. Germline V lookup: CDR1 SNHLY, CDR2 FYNNEI. Based on the CDR3 plus reference TRBV2 and TRBJ2-2, the full variable domain is EPEVTQTPSHQVTQMGQEVILRCVPISNHLYFYWYRQILGQKVEFLVSFYNNEISEKSEIFDDQFSVERPDGSNFTLKIRSTKLEDSAMYFCASSALSGAHTGELFFGEGSRLTVL.

The rearrangement joins TRBV10-3 to TRBJ2-3; D may be TRBD1 (6 bases). CDR1 ENHRY and CDR2 SYGVKD come from the germline V gene. Trimming left V 5 bases short and J 0 bases short, with 15 bases between. The CDR3 contains 16 residues. The CDR3 is CAISFRGQTSTDTQYF. Written as DNA, the CDR3 is TGTGCCATCAGTTTCAGGGGCCAAACCAGCACAGATACGCAGTATTTT.

The chain combines TRBV11-1 with TRBJ1-2; D uncertain. The CDR3 is 13 amino acids. Looked up from germline, CDR1 is SGHAT and CDR2 is FQDESV (reference sequence). The germline V and J ends were trimmed by 5 bases and 2 bases, with 9 bases remaining between them. The CDR3 nucleotides read TGTGCCAGCAGCATGACTGGAAACTATGGCTACACCTTC. Its translation is CASSMTGNYGYTF. The entire variable domain, with the rest obtained from reference TRBV11-1 and TRBJ1-2, is as follows: EAEVAQSPRYKITEKSQAVAFWCDPISGHATLYWYRQILGQGPELLVQFQDESVVDDSQLPKDRFSAERLKGVDSTLKIQPAELGDSAMYLCASSMTGNYGYTFGSGTRLTVV.

In DNA, the CDR3 is TGTGCCAGCAGCACAGGGGAGGTGCAGCCCCAGCATTTT. Its translation is CASSTGEVQPQHF. The chain links TRBV2 to TRBJ1-5; TRBD1 matches 7 bases. The CDR3 is 13 residues long. CDR1 and CDR2 from the germline V gene are SNHLY and FYNNEI. V lost 6 bases, J lost 7 bases, and 6 bases stayed unmatched.

This clone was counted a few times. This chain uses TRBV7-9 with TRBJ2-7; tentatively, D is TRBD2 (5 bases). The ends were cut back, 1 base at V and 0 bases at J, with 13 bases in the middle. CDR3 length equals 16 residues. CDR1 is SEHNR and CDR2 is FQNEAQ in the germline V gene (reference sequence). CDR3 sequence (DNA): TGTGCCAGCAGCTTAGTTTCCCCCCGGGGCTCCTACGAGCAGTACTTC. Amino acids: CASSLVSPRGSYEQYF.

V and J are TRBV30 and TRBJ1-2; possible D gene TRBD1, 5 bases. CDR3 length: 11 amino acids. CDR1 is GTSNPN, CDR2 SVGIG, per germline (reference sequence). The CDR3 is CARGANYGYTF. Written as DNA, the CDR3 is TGTGCGCGGGGGGCTAACTATGGCTACACCTTC.

The CDR3: CASGPDAGSFPDTQYF. As DNA, the CDR3 is TGTGCCAGCGGACCCGACGCGGGGTCGTTCCCAGATACGCAGTATTTT. The chain links TRBV6-4 to TRBJ2-3, with D possibly TRBD2 on 6 matching bases. In germline, CDR1 is MRHNA, CDR2 SNTAGT. The ends were cut back, 8 bases at V and 4 bases at J, with 22 bases in the middle. CDR3 length: 16 residues.

J is TRBJ2-5 and V is TRBV5-1, with 11 bases matching TRBD1. V gave up 4 bases and J gave up 5 bases; unmatched junction bases: 10. Germline values: CDR1 SGHRS, CDR2 YFSETQ. This CDR3 spans 16 amino acids. The CDR3 reads CASSRSGTGGSETQYF. The CDR3 DNA sequence: TGCGCCAGCAGCCGATCCGGGACAGGGGGGTCGGAGACCCAGTACTTC.

The V and J genes are TRBV12-3 or TRBV12-4 and TRBJ1-5; no clear D gene. V lost 3 bases and J lost 6, with 9 bases in between. CDR3 length equals 13 residues. The CDR3 DNA is TGTGCCAGCAGTTTTGAACCGGGTCAGCCCCAGCATTTT. Translation gives CASSFEPGQPQHF.

The chain joins TRBV11-2 to TRBJ1-3; D is possibly TRBD1 (5 bases). Trimming removed 3 bases from V and 0 bases from J, with 9 bases in between. The CDR3 contains 15 residues. From germline, CDR1 is SGHAT and CDR2 FQNNGV. The chain's CDR3 is CASSLDIPSGNTIYF. Here the CDR3 DNA reads TGTGCCAGCAGCTTGGACATCCCCTCTGGAAACACCATATATTTT.

The J gene is TRBJ1-1, the V gene TRBV11-2; D remains unclear. CDR3 length: 13 residues. The germline CDR1 and CDR2 sequences are SGHAT and FQNNGV. Between the trimmed V and J ends, which lost 0 bases and 4 bases, there was a span of 6 bases. The CDR3 nucleotides read TGTGCCAGCAGCTTAGAAACGGGCACTGAAGCTTTCTTT. It translates to CASSLETGTEAFF.

The chain employs TRBV6-4 and TRBJ2-2; tentatively, D is TRBD1 (6 bases). Deletions cut 0 bases from V and 3 bases from J, with 14 bases between. The germline V gene has CDR1 MRHNA and CDR2 SNTAGT. The CDR3 is 17 amino acids. DNA of the CDR3: TGTGCCAGCAGTGACTCGGAAGGTAGACAGGACACCGGGGAGCTGTTTTTT. Translated: CASSDSEGRQDTGELFF.

This clone was recorded only once. The V and J genes are TRBV3-1 (or the pseudogene TRBV3-2) and TRBJ1-2; D might be TRBD1 (6 bases). The V gene lost 3 bases and the J gene lost 8 bases, with 13 bases spanning the gap. Germline-derived CDR1 and CDR2 are LGHDT and YNNKEL (reference sequence). CDR3 length equals 13 residues. CDR3 coding DNA: TGTGCCAGCAGCCAGAGGGGGATTCAAGGCTACACCTTC. Protein product: CASSQRGIQGYTF.

V is TRBV12-3 or TRBV12-4 and J is TRBJ1-2, with TRBD1 identical over 8 bases. Unmatched junction bases numbered 3, after V lost 7 bases and J lost 2 bases. This CDR3 contains 13 residues. The CDR3 protein is CASTRTGNYGYTF. The CDR3, as DNA: TGTGCCAGCACCCGGACAGGGAACTATGGCTACACCTTC.

The chain is built from TRBV9 and TRBJ2-1; D ambiguous. The germline V gene encodes CDR1 SGDLS and CDR2 YYNGEE. The CDR3 consists of 15 residues. V lost 2 bases and J lost 3, with 12 bases in between. CDR3: CASSVTQNHYNEQFF. The CDR3 nucleotides read TGTGCCAGCAGCGTCACGCAGAATCACTACAATGAGCAGTTCTTC. Variable domain in full (rest from reference TRBV9 and TRBJ2-1): DSGVTQTPKHLITATGQRVTLRCSPRSGDLSVYWYQQSLDQGLQFLIQYYNGEERAKGNILERFSAQQFPDLHSELNLSSLELGDSALYFCASSVTQNHYNEQFFGPGTRLTVL.

The table lists this clone with a count of one. This chain links TRBV6-5 with TRBJ2-5; the match to TRBD1 covers 8 bases. Germline values: CDR1 MNHEY, CDR2 SVGAGI. V shed 0 bases and J 5 bases; nucleotides not matched to a gene: 8. This CDR3 region has 16 residues. The CDR3, as DNA: TGTGCCAGCAGTTACTCGGGCAGGGGGCTTTTGGAGACCCAGTACTTC. This encodes CASSYSGRGLLETQYF.

This sequence joins TRBV7-6 and TRBJ1-2; 7 bases align to TRBD1. The germline CDR1 and CDR2 sequences are SGHVS and FNYEAQ. Trimming cost V 2 bases and J 8 bases; bases outside gene matches: 20. The CDR3 totals 18 residues. The CDR3 region has the DNA TGTGCCAGCAGCTTACGATCCGGGACAGAAAGGTTTGGGCGCGGCTACACCTTC. Translated: CASSLRSGTERFGRGYTF.

V is TRBV7-8 and J is TRBJ1-5; 7 nucleotides match TRBD1. There are 13 residues in the CDR3. Trimming at V came to 3 bases and at J to 6 bases, leaving 2 bases not matched to a gene. Germline V CDR1 and CDR2: SGHVS, FQNEAQ. CDR3 amino acids: CASSFGTAQPQHF. CDR3 sequence (DNA): TGTGCCAGCAGCTTTGGGACAGCTCAGCCCCAGCATTTT.

The chain couples TRBV11-3 to TRBJ2-7; D not resolved. CDR1 and CDR2 (germline): SGHNT, YENEEA. Trimming stripped 2 bases from V and 0 bases from J, with 5 bases between. CDR3 length equals 13 residues. The CDR3 nucleotides are TGTGCCAGCAGCTTACGGGTCTCCTACGAGCAGTACGTC. As protein: CASSLRVSYEQYV.

V usage is TRBV7-2 and J usage is TRBJ1-2; D is perhaps TRBD1 (6 bases). The CDR3 totals 14 residues. V was shortened by 4 bases and J by 7 bases, with 16 bases between the two germline ends. CDR1 is SGHTA, CDR2 FQGNSA, per germline. In DNA form, the CDR3 reads TGTGCCAGCAGCTCAGGGGCGGGTGATAGTGGCTACACCTTC. Its translation: CASSSGAGDSGYTF.

The chain carries TRBV5-4 and TRBJ1-1, with a possible D match to TRBD1 (6 bases). CDR1 is SGHNT and CDR2 is YYREEE in the germline V gene (reference sequence). V was shortened by 2 bases and J by 5 bases, with 10 bases between the two germline ends. CDR3 length: 13 residues. CDR3 region: CASSFNRDTEAFF. The CDR3 DNA reads TGTGCCAGCAGCTTTAACAGGGATACTGAAGCTTTCTTT.

This sequence joins TRBV30 and TRBJ2-6; no clear D gene. CDR3 length equals 13 residues. Germline values: CDR1 GTSNPN, CDR2 SVGIG (reference sequence). V shed 3 bases and J shed 3 bases, with 6 bases lying between them. This CDR3 reads CAWSSRGANVLTF. Here the CDR3 DNA reads TGTGCCTGGAGCTCCCGTGGGGCCAACGTCCTGACTTTC.

The rearrangement links TRBV20-1 to TRBJ2-3; D not certain. V was shortened by 5 bases and J by 5 bases, with 8 bases between the two germline ends. Germline loops: CDR1 DFQATT, CDR2 SNEGSKA (reference sequence). The CDR3 has 11 residues. The chain's CDR3 is CSAVRLDTQYF. CDR3 bases: TGCAGTGCTGTTCGACTAGATACGCAGTATTTT.

The chain couples TRBV7-2 to TRBJ1-1; D might be TRBD1 (5 bases). Trimming cost V 4 bases and J 3 bases, with 12 bases left between them. CDR3 length: 14 amino acids. Germline CDR1 is SGHTA and CDR2 is FQGNSA. CDR3 coding DNA: TGTGCCAGCAGCTGGAGGGACGGGGACACTGAAGCTTTCTTT. It translates to CASSWRDGDTEAFF.

The chain couples TRBV5-1 to TRBJ2-3; 9 positions agree with TRBD1. There are 14 residues in the CDR3. The V and J ends lost 4 bases and 4 bases, in that order; junction bases with no gene match: 4. Germline CDR1 reads SGHRS; CDR2 reads YFSETQ. The CDR3 loop reads CASSGWTGADTQYF. The DNA for the CDR3 is TGCGCCAGCAGCGGCTGGACAGGGGCAGATACGCAGTATTTT.

About this clone itself: A read error may account for a junction end that differs from germline. This chain links TRBV19 with TRBJ2-1; possible D gene TRBD2, 6 bases. Germline-derived CDR1 and CDR2 are LNHDA and SQIVND (reference sequence). The CDR3 is made up of 13 amino acids. CDR3 region: CASSSTSYHEQFF. CDR3 DNA sequence: TGTGCCAGTAGTTCAACTAGCTACCATGAGCAGTTCTTC.